A selection of T cell receptor beta chains follows, all from one sample in a study of T cell clones after liver transplantation. Only in-frame clones appear in the TCRdb table, and some are missing; sequencing was by immunoSEQ multiplex PCR. Of 4,500 to 6,500 clones in the sample, just over 30% are singletons; the top ten hold approximately 16%. These TCRs' antigens remain unknown. Sequenced material: CD4+ T cells from cultured PBMCs. The receptors originated from a human patient who received a liver transplant. Some T cells may trace back to the graft donor. CDR3s include the opening cysteine and the closing phenylalanine or tryptophan. A D gene is named only where the DNA matches it firmly. The size of a clone is reported for some rows only, either as once, few or many, or as a class for expanded clones.

CDR3 protein: CASGRYGQDQETQYF
CDR3 DNA: TGCGCCAGCGGGAGATATGGACAGGATCAAGAGACCCAGTACTTC
clone size: -
J gene: TRBJ2-5
D gene: TRBD1
V gene: TRBV5-1

CDR3 protein: CASSLGASPYEQYF
CDR3 DNA: TGTGCCAGCAGCTTAGGGGCGAGTCCCTACGAGCAGTACTTC
clone size: few
J gene: TRBJ2-7
D gene: -
V gene: TRBV7-9

CDR3 protein: CASSLVLAADTQYF
CDR3 DNA: TGTGCCAGCAGCTTAGTGCTAGCAGCAGATACGCAGTATTTT
clone size: -
J gene: TRBJ2-3
D gene: -
V gene: TRBV7-8

CDR3 protein: CASSPDRADGNTIYF
CDR3 DNA: TGTGCCAGTAGCCCTGACAGGGCGGATGGAAACACCATATATTTT
clone size: medium-sized
J gene: TRBJ1-3
D gene: TRBD1
V gene: TRBV19

CDR3 protein: CASSVTGGATEAFF
CDR3 DNA: TGTGCCAGCAGTGTGACAGGGGGCGCGACTGAAGCTTTCTTT
clone size: -
J gene: TRBJ1-1
D gene: TRBD1
V gene: TRBV28

CDR3 protein: CATSRDSFNISIAKNIQYF
CDR3 DNA: TGTGCCACCAGCAGAGACTCTTTTAACATAAGTATAGCCAAAAACATTCAGTACTTC
clone size: -
J gene: TRBJ2-4
D gene: -
V gene: TRBV15

CDR3 protein: CASKRGGYNEQFF
CDR3 DNA: TGTGCCAGCAAGAGGGGGGGCTACAATGAGCAGTTCTTC
clone size: -
J gene: TRBJ2-1
D gene: -
V gene: TRBV2

CDR3 protein: CAWRGGGPETQYF
CDR3 DNA: TGTGCCTGGAGGGGCGGGGGGCCCGAGACCCAGTACTTC
clone size: -
J gene: TRBJ2-5
D gene: TRBD2
V gene: TRBV30

CDR3 protein: CASSQTGGSQPQHF
CDR3 DNA: TGTGCCAGCAGCCAGACAGGGGGTAGTCAGCCCCAGCATTTT
clone size: -
J gene: TRBJ1-5
D gene: TRBD1
V gene: TRBV5-8

CDR3 protein: CASSEGTGGSGLFF
CDR3 DNA: TGCGCCAGCAGTGAAGGGACAGGGGGAAGTGGGCTGTTTTTT
clone size: medium-sized
J gene: TRBJ2-2
D gene: TRBD1
V gene: TRBV10-2

CDR3 protein: CAAGAGWSEAFF
CDR3 DNA: TGTGCCGCAGGGGCAGGGTGGTCTGAAGCTTTCTTT
clone size: medium-sized
J gene: TRBJ1-1
D gene: -
V gene: TRBV19

CDR3 protein: CASSRTETQETQYF
CDR3 DNA: TGTGCCAGCAGCCGGACTGAAACGCAAGAGACCCAGTACTTC
clone size: few
J gene: TRBJ2-5
D gene: -
V gene: TRBV28

CDR3 protein: CASRRTLLQQRKNIQYF
CDR3 DNA: TGTGCCAGCAGACGTACCCTACTACAGCAAAGAAAAAACATTCAGTACTTC
clone size: once
J gene: TRBJ2-4
D gene: -
V gene: TRBV21-1